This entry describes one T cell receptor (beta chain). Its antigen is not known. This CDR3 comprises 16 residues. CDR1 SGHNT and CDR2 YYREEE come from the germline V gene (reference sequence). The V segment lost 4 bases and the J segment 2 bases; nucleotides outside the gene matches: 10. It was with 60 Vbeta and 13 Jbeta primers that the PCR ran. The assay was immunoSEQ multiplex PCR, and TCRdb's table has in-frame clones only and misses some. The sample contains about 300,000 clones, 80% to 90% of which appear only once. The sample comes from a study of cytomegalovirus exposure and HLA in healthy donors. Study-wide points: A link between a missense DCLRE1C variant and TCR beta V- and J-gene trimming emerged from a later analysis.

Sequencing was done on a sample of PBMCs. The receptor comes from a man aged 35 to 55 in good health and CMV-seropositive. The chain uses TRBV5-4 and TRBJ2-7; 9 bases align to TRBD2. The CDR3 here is CASSTRLAGSPYEQYF. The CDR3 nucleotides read TGTGCCAGCAGCACCCGGCTAGCGGGAAGTCCCTACGAGCAGTACTTC.